This record looks at one TCR beta chain sequence and its context. Antigen specificity is unknown. This sample is part of a study of identifying expanded T cells in peripheral blood. Here immunoSEQ multiplex PCR was the method, and the copy in TCRdb shows in-frame clones only, minus some. The sample lists some 75,000 clones, about 90% occurring once. Notes on the study in general: Variance in clone template counts between two-week samples significantly increased with total template count across all healthy donors.

Germline lookup yields CDR1 SGHRS and CDR2 YFSETQ. V was clipped by 4 bases and J by 8 bases, with 16 bases between them. The CDR3 is 14 residues long. The sequenced sample was blood. The genes are TRBV5-1 and TRBJ2-1, with D possibly TRBD2 on 6 matching bases. The origin of this receptor is a person aged 18 to 69 in good health. For the CDR3, the DNA is TGCGCCAGCAGCCAGGTGCCGGGGGAGGATGAGCAGTTCTTC. It yields the protein CASSQVPGEDEQFF.